Shown below are 32 T cell receptor beta chains from a single sample sequenced in a study of technical replicates of blood from several donors. Here immunoSEQ multiplex PCR was the method, and the copy in TCRdb shows in-frame clones only, minus some. The sample shows 77,000 or so clones, 92% of them seen only once. The source material was T cells isolated from PBMCs. The receptors here all came from a human donor in good health.

This clone was recorded only once. The CDR3 DNA sequence: TGCAGCGGTTTACAGGGGGCGCGTGGCTACACCTTC. Protein sequence: CSGLQGARGYTF. This chain joins TRBV29-1 and TRBJ1-2; 9 bases map to TRBD1. CDR1 and CDR2 (germline): SQVTM, ANQGSEA. Trimming removed 7 bases from V and 7 bases from J; junction bases left unmatched: 7. This CDR3 is built from 12 residues.

The V gene is TRBV13, the J gene TRBJ2-7; D is possibly TRBD2 (6 bases). V lost 5 bases and J 6 bases, leaving 14 bases between the germline ends. This CDR3 contains 13 residues. In germline, CDR1 is PRHDT, CDR2 FYEKMQ (reference sequence). CDR3 coding DNA: TGTGCCAGCAGCCCCCGGGACTTAAGCGAGCAGTACTTC. This translates into CASSPRDLSEQYF.

The genes are TRBV19 and TRBJ2-4, with 7 bases fitting TRBD1. Germline CDR1 is LNHDA and CDR2 is SQIVND (reference sequence). The trim removed 1 base at V and 6 bases at J, leaving 6 bases unmatched. The CDR3 is made up of 15 amino acids. CDR3 DNA: TGTGCCAGTAGTATAGGGATAGGACAGGCAAACATTCAGTACTTC. Protein: CASSIGIGQANIQYF.

The chain is built from TRBV7-6 and TRBJ1-2; TRBD1 matches at 9 bases. The trim removed 1 base at V and 1 base at J, leaving 4 bases unmatched. The V gene's germline CDR1 is SGHVS and CDR2 FNYEAQ. The CDR3 covers 16 residues. The CDR3 region has the DNA TGTGCCAGCAGCTTAGGGGGGACAGGGATTAACTATGGCTACACCTTC. Amino acid sequence: CASSLGGTGINYGYTF.

This rearrangement joins TRBV5-1 to TRBJ1-1, with D unresolved. The V gene lost 7 bases and the J gene lost 1 base, with 11 bases spanning the gap. CDR3 size: 13 residues. CDR1 is SGHRS, CDR2 YFSETQ, per germline. The CDR3 protein is CASSRVGNTEAFF. For the CDR3, the DNA is TGCGCCAGCTCGCGGGTGGGGAACACTGAAGCTTTCTTT.

This chain joins TRBV9 and TRBJ2-1, with 8 bases lining up with TRBD2. This CDR3 is built from 17 residues. Unmatched junction bases numbered 12, after V lost 3 bases and J lost 4 bases. Germline assignment: CDR1 SGDLS and CDR2 YYNGEE. CDR3 region: CASSAQYTSGIYNEQFF. The CDR3 DNA is TGTGCCAGCAGCGCCCAATACACTAGCGGAATTTACAATGAGCAGTTCTTC.

The chain joins TRBV27 to TRBJ2-2; 7 bases match TRBD2. V gave up 5 bases and J gave up 2 bases; unmatched junction bases: 11. The CDR3 contains 17 residues. Germline-derived CDR1 and CDR2 are MNHEY and SMNVEV (reference sequence). The CDR3 spells CASSQALRELNTGELFF. The CDR3 DNA reads as TGTGCCAGCAGTCAGGCCCTGCGGGAGTTAAACACCGGGGAGCTGTTTTTT.

The rearrangement links TRBV7-3 to TRBJ1-5; D gene uncertain. This CDR3 region has 13 residues. The V end was cut by 4 bases, the J end by 3 bases, with 7 bases between. Germline CDR1 and CDR2: SGHTA and FQGTGA. CDR3 nucleotide sequence: TGTGCCAGCAGCTCGGACTCCAATCAGCCCCAGCATTTT. Encoded protein: CASSSDSNQPQHF.

V usage is TRBV6-5 and J usage is TRBJ1-1; a possible D gene is TRBD1 (5 bases). In germline, CDR1 is MNHEY, CDR2 SVGAGI. V lost 5 bases to trimming and J lost 1 base, with 11 bases between them. CDR3 length equals 14 residues. The DNA for the CDR3 is TGTGCCAGCAGTCTCACTACAGGGAACACTGAAGCTTTCTTT. Encoded protein: CASSLTTGNTEAFF.

V usage is TRBV6-5 and J usage is TRBJ1-5, with D unclear. Germline CDR1 is MNHEY and CDR2 is SVGAGI. With 5 bases removed from V and 7 bases from J, the gap between germline ends came to 9 bases. The CDR3 has 12 residues. CDR3 in amino acids: CASSPTRQPQHF. The CDR3 DNA sequence: TGTGCCAGCAGTCCCACGAGACAGCCCCAGCATTTT.

This chain uses TRBV9 with TRBJ1-2; D call uncertain. Trimming stripped 3 bases from V and 4 bases from J, with 16 bases between. This CDR3 is 15 amino acids long. Per germline, CDR1 SGDLS and CDR2 YYNGEE. In DNA, the CDR3 is TGTGCCAGCAGCGAGCTTCTTGCGGAGGCCTATGGCTACACCTTC. This codes for CASSELLAEAYGYTF.

The chain employs TRBV9 and TRBJ1-2; the D is unclear. CDR3 length: 14 residues. The V end was cut by 1 base, the J end by 3 bases, with 10 bases between. Germline CDR1 and CDR2: SGDLS and YYNGEE. The CDR3 here is CASSVSSGYYGYTF. The CDR3 DNA reads TGTGCCAGCAGCGTATCTTCGGGGTACTATGGCTACACCTTC.

The rearrangement uses TRBV29-1 and TRBJ1-2; D gene ambiguous. Trimming removed 2 bases from V and 8 bases from J, with 9 bases in between. Per the germline V gene, CDR1 is SQVTM and CDR2 is ANQGSEA. CDR3 length equals 11 residues. CDR3 coding DNA: TGCAGCGTTGAAAAGGCGGGCGGCTACACCTTC. Translating gives CSVEKAGGYTF. The entire variable domain, with the rest obtained from reference TRBV29-1 and TRBJ1-2, is as follows: SAVISQKPSRDICQRGTSLTIQCQVDSQVTMMFWYRQQPGQSLTLIATANQGSEATYESGFVIDKFPISRPNLTFSTLTVSNMSPEDSSIYLCSVEKAGGYTFGSGTRLTVV.

Here the CDR3 DNA reads TGTGCCTGGAGCCCATCAGGGTGGAAACGGAATGGCTACACCTTC. This encodes CAWSPSGWKRNGYTF. V gene TRBV30 combines with J gene TRBJ1-2; perhaps TRBD1 as D (5 bases). This CDR3 is 15 amino acids long. The V gene lost 3 bases and the J gene lost 6 bases, with 20 bases spanning the gap. Germline V gene lookup returns CDR1 GTSNPN and CDR2 SVGIG (reference sequence).

The table lists this clone with a few counts. The CDR3 region has the DNA TGTGCCAGCAGCACCAGGACAGCCACCTACGAGCAGTACTTC. This encodes CASSTRTATYEQYF. The chain has TRBV7-8 and TRBJ2-7; D is possibly TRBD1 (6 bases). The germline V gene encodes CDR1 SGHVS and CDR2 FQNEAQ. The CDR3 is made up of 14 amino acids. Trimming shortened V by 5 bases and J by 2 bases, and 13 bases separated the two germline ends.

This rearrangement joins TRBV2 to TRBJ2-6, with TRBD1 matching 7 bases. Per germline, CDR1 SNHLY and CDR2 FYNNEI. The J segment lost 2 bases and the V segment lost 10 bases, leaving 11 bases of the junction unmatched. The CDR3 has 16 amino acids. The DNA for the CDR3 is TGTGCCACCTTTGGACAGGCAAAAACTGGGGCCAACGTCCTGACTTTC. The encoded protein is CATFGQAKTGANVLTF.

The chain employs TRBV5-6 and TRBJ2-1, with 10 bases aligning to TRBD1. CDR1 SGHDT and CDR2 YYEEEE come from the germline V gene. The CDR3 loop spans 16 amino acids. V lost 3 bases and J lost 4; bases outside the gene matches: 7. In nucleotides, the CDR3 is TGTGCCAGCAGCTCAGACCGGGACAGGGGTTACAATGAGCAGTTCTTC. It specifies CASSSDRDRGYNEQFF.

The chain links TRBV10-2 to TRBJ2-5; maybe TRBD2 (5 bases). The ends were cut back, 5 bases at V and 3 bases at J, with 13 bases in the middle. The V gene's germline CDR1 is WSHSY and CDR2 SAAADI. The CDR3 totals 14 residues. The CDR3 DNA follows: TGCGCCAGCAGTCCCGGACTTCCAAAAGAGACCCAGTACTTC. It specifies CASSPGLPKETQYF.

In its sample, this clone was seen once. This chain uses TRBV11-3 with TRBJ2-1, with a tentative D call TRBD2 (6 bases). Looked up from germline, CDR1 is SGHNT and CDR2 is YENEEA. Trimming shortened V by 4 bases and J by 7 bases, and 14 bases separated the two germline ends. This CDR3 region has 14 residues. The CDR3 is CASSSLTGVNEQFF. For the CDR3, the DNA is TGTGCCAGCAGCTCCCTCACGGGGGTTAATGAGCAGTTCTTC.

CDR3 residues: CSASRGAGYTF. The DNA for the CDR3 is TGCAGTGCTAGCAGGGGCGCTGGCTACACCTTC. This chain connects TRBV20-1 to TRBJ1-2; possible D gene TRBD1, 6 bases. Germline values: CDR1 DFQATT, CDR2 SNEGSKA (reference sequence). With 3 bases removed from V and 7 bases from J, the gap between germline ends came to 9 bases. The CDR3 consists of 11 residues.

J is TRBJ1-2 and V is TRBV28, with a tentative D call TRBD1 (6 bases). This CDR3 is 20 amino acids long. The V gene lost 7 bases and the J gene lost 5 bases, with 35 bases spanning the gap. Germline CDR1 MDHEN, CDR2 SYDVKM. CDR3 nucleotide sequence: TGTGCCAGCATCGTCACTTGGTCAGGGGACACCCTCAACCTGGGGTATGGCTACACCTTC. Translation: CASIVTWSGDTLNLGYGYTF.

This chain joins TRBV6-5 and TRBJ2-3; no firm D call. This CDR3 contains 12 residues. Trimming took off 6 bases at V and 5 bases at J, with 9 bases between the two ends. The germline CDR1 and CDR2 sequences are MNHEY and SVGAGI. In DNA, the CDR3 is TGTGCCAGCAGGGCCCTTGGAGATACGCAGTATTTT. This translates into CASRALGDTQYF.

In DNA form, the CDR3 reads TGTGCCAGCAGCCAAGTCCAGCGGTCTTTGCATGAGCAGTTCTTC. This gives the protein CASSQVQRSLHEQFF. The V gene is TRBV14, the J gene TRBJ2-1, with a possible D match to TRBD2 (5 bases). Germline V lookup: CDR1 SGHDN, CDR2 FVKESK. The CDR3 covers 15 residues. V was trimmed by 1 base and J by 8 bases, leaving 15 bases between them.

The chain couples TRBV7-9 to TRBJ2-1; possible D gene TRBD2, 6 bases. CDR3 length: 16 amino acids. Trimming left V 3 bases short and J 4 bases short, with 16 bases between. From germline, CDR1 is SEHNR and CDR2 FQNEAQ (reference sequence). The CDR3 spells CASSFSLGLSYNEQFF. The CDR3 nucleotides read TGTGCCAGCAGCTTCTCGTTGGGACTGTCTTACAATGAGCAGTTCTTC.

The CDR3 here is CASSFYRGDTQYF. The DNA of the CDR3 is TGTGCCAGCAGCTTTTACAGGGGAGATACGCAGTATTTT. The chain is built from TRBV11-3 and TRBJ2-3, with 7 bases fitting TRBD1. Germline V gene sequence: CDR1 SGHNT, CDR2 YENEEA. The CDR3 runs to 13 residues. With 3 bases clipped from V and 5 bases from J, the junction kept 2 bases outside the gene matches. Variable domain in full (rest from reference TRBV11-3 and TRBJ2-3): EAGVVQSPRYKIIEKKQPVAFWCNPISGHNTLYWYLQNLGQGPELLIRYENEEAVDDSQLPKDRFSAERLKGVDSTLKIQPAELGDSAVYLCASSFYRGDTQYFGPGTRLTVL.

This chain links TRBV14 with TRBJ1-2; 8 bases map to TRBD1. Per the germline V gene, CDR1 is SGHDN and CDR2 is FVKESK. CDR3 size: 14 residues. Trimming took 6 bases from V and 3 from J; bases not matched to a gene: 6. The CDR3 sequence is CASSYETGDYGYTF. The DNA for the CDR3 is TGTGCCAGCAGTTACGAGACAGGGGACTATGGCTACACCTTC.

V and J are TRBV29-1 and TRBJ2-5; D is possibly TRBD1 (6 bases). Germline V lookup: CDR1 SQVTM, CDR2 ANQGSEA. The ends were cut back, 5 bases at V and 2 bases at J, with 9 bases in the middle. This CDR3 contains 12 residues. The CDR3 here is CSVRGYQETQYF. CDR3 nucleotides: TGCAGCGTTAGGGGGTATCAAGAGACCCAGTACTTC.

The CDR3 DNA is TGTGCCAGCAGCTTAGGGGAGTCTTCTGGGGCCAACGTCCTGACTTTC. Its translation: CASSLGESSGANVLTF. V usage is TRBV9 and J usage is TRBJ2-6; D tentatively fits TRBD1 or TRBD2 (5 bases each). CDR3 length: 16 amino acids. Germline-derived CDR1 and CDR2 are SGDLS and YYNGEE. V was shortened by 4 bases and J by 1 base, with 12 bases between the two germline ends.

This clone was counted only a few times. The rearrangement joins TRBV27 to TRBJ1-2; possible D gene TRBD1, 6 bases. The ends were cut back, 2 bases at V and 2 bases at J, with 12 bases in the middle. Germline values: CDR1 MNHEY, CDR2 SMNVEV (reference sequence). The CDR3 has 15 residues. CDR3 residues: CASSLIAGANYGYTF. CDR3 nucleotide sequence: TGTGCCAGCAGTTTAATCGCAGGGGCGAACTATGGCTACACCTTC.

The chain is built from TRBV5-1 and TRBJ2-7, with a weak D call TRBD2 (6 bases). Trimming removed 0 bases from V and 3 bases from J, with 7 bases in between. This CDR3 contains 13 residues. Per germline, CDR1 SGHRS and CDR2 YFSETQ. Written as DNA, the CDR3 is TGCGCCAGCAGCTTGGTTAGCGGCTACGAGCAGTACTTC. This gives the protein CASSLVSGYEQYF.

The chain carries TRBV29-1 and TRBJ2-7, with D possibly being TRBD2 (6 bases). The V and J ends lost 4 bases and 6 bases respectively, with 13 bases between them. The CDR3 extends over 12 amino acids. Germline V gene data show CDR1 as SQVTM and CDR2 as ANQGSEA. The CDR3 loop reads CSVVEGMSEQYF. In nucleotides, the CDR3 is TGCAGCGTTGTGGAGGGAATGAGCGAGCAGTACTTC.

The V and J genes are TRBV30 and TRBJ1-4; D might be TRBD1 (5 bases). The CDR3 contains 14 residues. Germline loops: CDR1 GTSNPN, CDR2 SVGIG (reference sequence). V gave up 3 bases and J gave up 7 bases, with 15 bases separating them. In DNA, the CDR3 is TGTGCCTGGAGCGGGGCTGGGGGGGGTGAAAAACTGTTTTTT. It translates to CAWSGAGGGEKLFF.